This TCR beta chain was retrieved from a study of beta chain features in type 1 diabetes. Regarding the study as a whole: Reduced insertions and increased deletions marked VDJ junctions in type 1 diabetes patients.

Central memory, naive, regulatory and stem cell-like memory CD4+ cells were sorted by CD45RO/CCR7/CD25/CD127/CD95/CD27. The authors obtained over 98% purity in all sorted populations. Sequencing targeted expressed TCRB transcripts, as all isolated RNA had been reverse transcribed. A few million reads were obtained on average from naive, central memory and regulatory T cell samples. Profiled with immunoSEQ multiplex PCR; TCRdb holds only in-frame clones, not every one. In the table there are roughly 40,000 clones, around 45% of which are singletons. The CDR3 is 11 residues long. The germline gives CDR1 MNHNS, CDR2 SASEGT. V was clipped by 6 bases and J by 4 bases, with 7 bases between them. The table lists this clone with a few counts. Its antigen is unknown.

This TCR was recovered from a woman aged 18 to 35 in good health. The chain recombines TRBV6-1 with TRBJ2-7; perhaps TRBD1 as D (5 bases). The source material was central memory CD4+ T cells from blood. CDR3 sequence: CASRQAYEQYF. Here the CDR3 DNA reads TGTGCCAGCAGACAGGCGTACGAGCAGTACTTC.